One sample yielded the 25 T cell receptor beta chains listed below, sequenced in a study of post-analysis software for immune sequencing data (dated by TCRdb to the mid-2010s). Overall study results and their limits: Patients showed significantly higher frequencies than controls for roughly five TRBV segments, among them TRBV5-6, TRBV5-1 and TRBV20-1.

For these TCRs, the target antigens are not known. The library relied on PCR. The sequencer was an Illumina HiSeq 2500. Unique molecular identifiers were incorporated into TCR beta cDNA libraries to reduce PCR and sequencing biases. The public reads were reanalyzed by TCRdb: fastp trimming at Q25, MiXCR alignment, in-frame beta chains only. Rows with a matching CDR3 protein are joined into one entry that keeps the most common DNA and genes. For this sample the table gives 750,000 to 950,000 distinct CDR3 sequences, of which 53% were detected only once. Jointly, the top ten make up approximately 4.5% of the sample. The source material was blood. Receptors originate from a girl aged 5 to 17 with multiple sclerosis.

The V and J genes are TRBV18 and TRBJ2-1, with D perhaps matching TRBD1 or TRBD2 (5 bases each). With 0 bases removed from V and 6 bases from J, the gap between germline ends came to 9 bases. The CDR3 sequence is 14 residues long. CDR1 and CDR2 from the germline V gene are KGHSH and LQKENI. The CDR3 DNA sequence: TGTGCCAGCTCACCACCGATGGGGGTCAATGAGCAGTTCTTC. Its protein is CASSPPMGVNEQFF.

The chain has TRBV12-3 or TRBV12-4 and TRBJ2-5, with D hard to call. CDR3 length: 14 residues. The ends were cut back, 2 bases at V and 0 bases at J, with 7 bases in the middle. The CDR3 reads CASSLWLYQETQYF. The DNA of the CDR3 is TGTGCCAGCAGTTTATGGCTGTACCAAGAGACCCAGTACTTC.

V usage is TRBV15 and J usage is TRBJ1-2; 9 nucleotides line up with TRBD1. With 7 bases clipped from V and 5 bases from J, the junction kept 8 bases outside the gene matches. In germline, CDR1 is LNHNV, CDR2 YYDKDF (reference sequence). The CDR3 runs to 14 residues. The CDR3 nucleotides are TGTGCCACCACAACAGGGGGCAGTATGTATGGCTACACCTTC. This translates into CATTTGGSMYGYTF.

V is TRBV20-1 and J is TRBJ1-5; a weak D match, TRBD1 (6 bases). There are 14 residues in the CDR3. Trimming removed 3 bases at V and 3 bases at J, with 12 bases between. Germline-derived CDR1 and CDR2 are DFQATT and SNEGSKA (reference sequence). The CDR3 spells CSASGWDNNQPQHF. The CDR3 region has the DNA TGCAGTGCTAGCGGGTGGGACAACAATCAGCCCCAGCATTTT.

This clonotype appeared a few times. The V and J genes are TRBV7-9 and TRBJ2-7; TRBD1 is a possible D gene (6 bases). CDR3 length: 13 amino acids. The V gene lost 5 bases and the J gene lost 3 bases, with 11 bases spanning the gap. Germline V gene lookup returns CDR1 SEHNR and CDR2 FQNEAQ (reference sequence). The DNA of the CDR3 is TGTGCCAGCAGCATACAACAGGGCTACGAGCAGTACTTC. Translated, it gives CASSIQQGYEQYF.

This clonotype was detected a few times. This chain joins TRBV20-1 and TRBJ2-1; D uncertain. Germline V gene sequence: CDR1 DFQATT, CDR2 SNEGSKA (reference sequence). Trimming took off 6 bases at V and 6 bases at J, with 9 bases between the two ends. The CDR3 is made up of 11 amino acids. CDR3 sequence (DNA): TGCAGTGCGAGATATTTCAATGAGCAGTTCTTC. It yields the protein CSARYFNEQFF.

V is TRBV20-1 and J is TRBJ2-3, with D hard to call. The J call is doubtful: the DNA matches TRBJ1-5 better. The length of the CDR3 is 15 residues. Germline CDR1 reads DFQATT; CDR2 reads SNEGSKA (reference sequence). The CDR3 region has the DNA TGCAGTGCTAGAGATCGAAGGGTTAGCAATCAGCCCCAGCATTTT. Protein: CSARDRRVSNQPQHF.

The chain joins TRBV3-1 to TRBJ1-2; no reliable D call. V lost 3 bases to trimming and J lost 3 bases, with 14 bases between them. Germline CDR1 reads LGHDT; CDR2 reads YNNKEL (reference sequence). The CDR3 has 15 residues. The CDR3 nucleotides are TGTGCCAGCAGCCATGCCGGAACAACACACTATGGCTACACCTTC. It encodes CASSHAGTTHYGYTF. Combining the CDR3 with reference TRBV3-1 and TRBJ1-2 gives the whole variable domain DTAVSQTPKYLVTQMGNDKSIKCEQNLGHDTMYWYKQDSKKFLKIMFSYNNKELIINETVPNRFSPKSPDKAHLNLHINSLELGDSAVYFCASSHAGTTHYGYTFGSGTRLTVV.

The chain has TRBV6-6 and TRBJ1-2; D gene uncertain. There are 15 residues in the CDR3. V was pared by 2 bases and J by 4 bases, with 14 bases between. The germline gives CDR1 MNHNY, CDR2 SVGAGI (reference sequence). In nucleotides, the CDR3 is TGTGCCAGCAGTTACGAGGAGGTCGGAGGCTATGGCTACACCTTC. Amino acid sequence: CASSYEEVGGYGYTF.

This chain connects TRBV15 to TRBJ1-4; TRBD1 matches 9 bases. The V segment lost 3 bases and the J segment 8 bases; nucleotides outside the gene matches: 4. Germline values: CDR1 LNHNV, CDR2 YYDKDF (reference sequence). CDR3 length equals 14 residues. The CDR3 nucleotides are TGTGCCACCAGCAGGGACAGGGGACGGGAAAAACTGTTTTTT. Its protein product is CATSRDRGREKLFF. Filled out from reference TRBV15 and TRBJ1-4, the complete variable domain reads DAMVIQNPRYQVTQFGKPVTLSCSQTLNHNVMYWYQQKSSQAPKLLFHYYDKDFNNEADTPDNFQSRRPNTSFCFLDIRSPGLGDTAMYLCATSRDRGREKLFFGSGTQLSVL.

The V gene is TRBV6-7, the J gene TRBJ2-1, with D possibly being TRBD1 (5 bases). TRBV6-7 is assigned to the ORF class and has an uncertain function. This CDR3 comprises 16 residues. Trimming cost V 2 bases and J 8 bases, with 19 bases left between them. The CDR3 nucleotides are TGTGCCAGCAGTTACCACAGGAACCCGCACAAGGATGAGCAGTTCTTC. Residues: CASSYHRNPHKDEQFF.

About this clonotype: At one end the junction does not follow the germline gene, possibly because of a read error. The CDR3 DNA reads TGTGCCAGCAACCCTCGGGTGGGGGAGACAGATACGCGGTATTTT. Translated, it gives CASNPRVGETDTRYF. The V gene is TRBV4-2, the J gene TRBJ2-3; D possibly uses TRBD1 or TRBD2 (5 bases each). This CDR3 comprises 15 residues. CDR1 is LGHNA, CDR2 YNFKEQ, per germline.

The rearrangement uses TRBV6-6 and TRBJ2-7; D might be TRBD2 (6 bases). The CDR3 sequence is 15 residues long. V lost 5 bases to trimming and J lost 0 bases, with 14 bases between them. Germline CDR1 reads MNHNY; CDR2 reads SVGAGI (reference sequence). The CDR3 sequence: CASSPRDSSSYEQYF. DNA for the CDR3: TGTGCCAGCAGTCCCCGGGACTCGAGCTCCTACGAGCAGTACTTC.

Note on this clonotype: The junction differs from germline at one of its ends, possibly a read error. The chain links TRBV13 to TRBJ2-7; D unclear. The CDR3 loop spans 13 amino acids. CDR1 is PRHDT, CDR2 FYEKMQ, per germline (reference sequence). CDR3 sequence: CANSLGRYGEQYF. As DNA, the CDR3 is TGTGCCAACAGCTTAGGAAGGTACGGCGAGCAGTACTTC. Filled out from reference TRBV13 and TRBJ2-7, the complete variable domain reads AAGVIQSPRHLIKEKRETATLKCYPIPRHDTVYWYQQGPGQDPQFLISFYEKMQSDKGSIPDRFSAQQFSDYHSELNMSSLELGDSALYFCANSLGRYGEQYFGPGTRLTVT.

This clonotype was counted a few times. CDR3 protein: CASSLPGQGNSPLHF. CDR3 DNA sequence: TGTGCCAGCAGCTTACCGGGACAGGGAAATTCACCCCTCCACTTT. J is TRBJ1-6 and V is TRBV7-8; 9 bases are shared with TRBD1. With V trimmed by 2 bases and J by 7 bases, 3 bases remained unmatched. The CDR3 consists of 15 residues. Looked up from germline, CDR1 is SGHVS and CDR2 is FQNEAQ.

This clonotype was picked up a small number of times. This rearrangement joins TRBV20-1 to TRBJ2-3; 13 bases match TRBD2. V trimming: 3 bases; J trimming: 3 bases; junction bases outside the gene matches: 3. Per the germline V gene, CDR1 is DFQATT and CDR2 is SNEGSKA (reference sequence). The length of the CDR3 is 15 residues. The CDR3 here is CSARGTSGMTDTQYF. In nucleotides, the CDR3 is TGCAGTGCTAGGGGGACTAGCGGGATGACAGATACGCAGTATTTT.

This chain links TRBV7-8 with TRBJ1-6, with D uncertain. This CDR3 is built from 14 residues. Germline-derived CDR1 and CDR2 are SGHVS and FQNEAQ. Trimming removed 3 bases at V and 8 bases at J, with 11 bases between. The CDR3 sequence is CASSFWQLDSPLHF. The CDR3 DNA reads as TGTGCCAGCAGCTTTTGGCAGTTAGATTCACCCCTCCACTTT.

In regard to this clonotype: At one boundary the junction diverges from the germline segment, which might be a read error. The CDR3 spells CASSHGSAYGQYF. In nucleotides, the CDR3 is TGCGCCAGCAGCCACGGAAGCGCCTACGGGCAGTACTTC. The chain joins TRBV4-1 to TRBJ2-7, with D unresolved. Germline CDR1 and CDR2: MGHRA and YSYEKL. The CDR3 length is 13 residues.

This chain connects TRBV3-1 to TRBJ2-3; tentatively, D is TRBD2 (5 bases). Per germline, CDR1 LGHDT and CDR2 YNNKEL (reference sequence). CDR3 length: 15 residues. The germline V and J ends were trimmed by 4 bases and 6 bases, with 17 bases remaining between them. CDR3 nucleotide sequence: TGTGCCAGCAGCCCACAAGATACGGGGTTGGATACGCAGTATTTT. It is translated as CASSPQDTGLDTQYF.

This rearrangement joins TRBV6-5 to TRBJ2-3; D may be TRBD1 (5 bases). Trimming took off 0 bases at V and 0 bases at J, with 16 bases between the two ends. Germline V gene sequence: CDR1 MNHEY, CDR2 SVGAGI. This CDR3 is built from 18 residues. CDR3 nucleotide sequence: TGTGCCAGCAGTTACTCGATTCCGGCAGGGATTAGCACAGATACGCAGTATTTT. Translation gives CASSYSIPAGISTDTQYF.

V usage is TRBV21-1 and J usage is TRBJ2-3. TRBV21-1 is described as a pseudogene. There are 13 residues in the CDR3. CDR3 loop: CASSKEGTDTQYF. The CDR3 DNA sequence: TGTGCCAGCAGCAAAGAGGGCACAGATACGCAGTATTTT.

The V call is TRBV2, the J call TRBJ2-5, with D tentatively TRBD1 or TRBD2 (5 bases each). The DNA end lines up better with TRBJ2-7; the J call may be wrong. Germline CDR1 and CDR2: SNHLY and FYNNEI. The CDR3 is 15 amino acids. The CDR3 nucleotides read TGTGCCAGCAGTGAAGCTACACAGGTTAGCGACGAGCAGTACTTC. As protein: CASSEATQVSDEQYF.

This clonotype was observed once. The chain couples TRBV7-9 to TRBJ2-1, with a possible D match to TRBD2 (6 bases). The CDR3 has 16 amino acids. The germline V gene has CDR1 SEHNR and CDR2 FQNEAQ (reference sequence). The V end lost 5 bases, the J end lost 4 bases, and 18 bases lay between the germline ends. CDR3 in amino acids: CASSPMEGLAYNEQFF. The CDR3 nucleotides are TGTGCCAGCAGCCCAATGGAGGGGCTTGCTTACAATGAGCAGTTCTTC.

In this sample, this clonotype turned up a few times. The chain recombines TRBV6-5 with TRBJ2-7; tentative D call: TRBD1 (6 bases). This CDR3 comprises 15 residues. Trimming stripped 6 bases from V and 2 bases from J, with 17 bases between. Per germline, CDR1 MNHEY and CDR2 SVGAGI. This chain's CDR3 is CASRPFTGHTYEQYF. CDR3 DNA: TGTGCCAGCAGACCTTTCACAGGGCACACCTACGAGCAGTACTTC.

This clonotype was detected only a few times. In DNA, the CDR3 is TGTGCCAGCAGCTTACTAACTAATAGCAACAATGAGCAGTTCTTC. Protein product: CASSLLTNSNNEQFF. This chain connects TRBV7-9 to TRBJ2-1; D remains unclear. Germline loops: CDR1 SEHNR, CDR2 FQNEAQ (reference sequence). The CDR3 extends over 15 amino acids. Deletions cut 2 bases from V and 5 bases from J, with 13 bases between.